The next 21 T cell receptor beta chains were all read from a single sample in a study of control samples from healthy donors and cancer patients (dated by TCRdb to the early 2020s). The method was the immunoSEQ multiplex PCR assay. Imported from immuneACCESS, the table was reduced by TCRdb to in-frame sequences with V and J called. These copies leave out some clones; in studies compared against another copy, an unresolved V gene accounts for under half, and the cause of the remainder is not known. The sample contains 78,000 or so clones, more than 75% of them found a single time. The ten largest make up just under 4% of the sample. The material sequenced was blood. The receptor source for this set is a woman in her forties or fifties in good health.

The chain couples TRBV5-1 to TRBJ1-1; D is ambiguous. The CDR3 consists of 13 residues. Trimming shortened V by 0 bases and J by 4 bases, and 7 bases separated the two germline ends. Looked up from germline, CDR1 is SGHRS and CDR2 is YFSETQ. CDR3 residues: CASSLEQLTEAFF. CDR3 sequence (DNA): TGCGCCAGCAGCTTGGAACAGCTCACTGAAGCTTTCTTT.

V usage is TRBV5-4 and J usage is TRBJ1-1; perhaps TRBD1 as D (5 bases). The CDR3 is made up of 15 amino acids. The germline V gene has CDR1 SGHNT and CDR2 YYREEE (reference sequence). Trimming took 4 bases from V and 0 from J, leaving 13 bases between them. CDR3 nucleotides: TGTGCCAGCAGCCGGGACGGTGATATGAACACTGAAGCTTTCTTT. It translates to CASSRDGDMNTEAFF.

This chain links TRBV19 with TRBJ1-5; TRBD1 aligns across 8 bases. The germline CDR1 and CDR2 sequences are LNHDA and SQIVND (reference sequence). The CDR3 has 15 residues. The J segment lost 0 bases and the V segment lost 7 bases, leaving 5 bases of the junction unmatched. Here the CDR3 reads CASTSDRASNQPQHF. The CDR3, as DNA: TGTGCCAGTACCTCGGACAGGGCTAGCAATCAGCCCCAGCATTTT.

This chain connects TRBV19 to TRBJ2-7; D is ambiguous. The V gene's germline CDR1 is LNHDA and CDR2 SQIVND (reference sequence). This CDR3 has 13 amino acids. V lost 5 bases, J lost 1 base, and 9 bases lay in between. The CDR3 spells CASSWLDSYEQYF. CDR3 coding DNA: TGTGCCAGTAGTTGGCTAGATTCCTACGAGCAGTACTTC.

The chain uses TRBV30 and TRBJ1-1; possibly TRBD1 for D (5 bases). The germline V gene has CDR1 GTSNPN and CDR2 SVGIG (reference sequence). Deletions cut 4 bases from V and 0 bases from J, with 9 bases between. The CDR3 sequence is 13 residues long. Written as DNA, the CDR3 is TGTGCCTGGAATCCACAGGTGAACACTGAAGCTTTCTTT. Residues: CAWNPQVNTEAFF.

The gene calls are TRBV9 and TRBJ2-5; 9 nucleotides agree with TRBD2. V was pared by 0 bases and J by 5 bases, with 8 bases of the junction left unmatched. Germline loops: CDR1 SGDLS, CDR2 YYNGEE. This CDR3 comprises 16 residues. The CDR3 nucleotides read TGTGCCAGCAGCGTAGACGCGGGAGGGCCGTGGGAGACCCAGTACTTC. Its translation is CASSVDAGGPWETQYF.

This sequence joins TRBV30 and TRBJ1-5; D gene unclear. Deletions cut 2 bases from V and 4 bases from J, with 9 bases between. The germline CDR1 and CDR2 sequences are GTSNPN and SVGIG (reference sequence). CDR3 length equals 13 residues. The CDR3 reads CAWSRRMNQPQHF. The DNA for the CDR3 is TGTGCCTGGAGTCGTAGAATGAATCAGCCCCAGCATTTT.

The rearrangement joins TRBV11-2 to TRBJ2-7; 9 bases agree with TRBD2. The CDR3 runs 16 residues. V gave up 2 bases and J gave up 3 bases; unmatched junction bases: 8. The germline V gene encodes CDR1 SGHAT and CDR2 FQNNGV. The CDR3 sequence is CASSLNGGRAHYEQYF. In DNA form, the CDR3 reads TGTGCCAGCAGCTTAAACGGCGGGAGGGCGCACTACGAGCAGTACTTC.

The V call is TRBV3-1 (or the pseudogene TRBV3-2), the J call TRBJ1-1; 7 nucleotides match TRBD1. After removal of 5 bases from V and 3 bases from J, the junction contained 9 bases not matched to a gene. Germline lookup yields CDR1 LGHDT and CDR2 YNNKEL (reference sequence). The CDR3 loop spans 15 amino acids. The CDR3 DNA reads as TGTGCCAGCAGCGCGCGAGGAGGGGGCCACACTGAAGCTTTCTTT. Its protein product is CASSARGGGHTEAFF.

The chain couples TRBV5-6 to TRBJ1-2, with TRBD1 identical over 9 bases. Germline V gene sequence: CDR1 SGHDT, CDR2 YYEEEE. The CDR3 is 15 residues long. V trimming: 3 bases; J trimming: 4 bases; junction bases outside the gene matches: 7. CDR3 region: CASSYYRGRSYGYTF. Written as DNA, the CDR3 is TGTGCCAGCAGCTATTACAGGGGGCGCAGCTATGGCTACACCTTC.

In nucleotides, the CDR3 is TGCGCCAGCAGCGACGGACCTACAGATACGCAGTATTTT. This encodes CASSDGPTDTQYF. The chain links TRBV5-1 to TRBJ2-3; D remains ambiguous. The CDR3 is made up of 13 amino acids. The ends were cut back, 4 bases at V and 3 bases at J, with 9 bases in the middle. Germline CDR1 reads SGHRS; CDR2 reads YFSETQ. Full variable domain (rest looked up from reference TRBV5-1 and TRBJ2-3): KAGVTQTPRYLIKTRGQQVTLSCSPISGHRSVSWYQQTPGQGLQFLFEYFSETQRNKGNFPGRFSGRQFSNSRSEMNVSTLELGDSALYLCASSDGPTDTQYFGPGTRLTVL.

V gene TRBV11-3 combines with J gene TRBJ1-3; the match to TRBD1 covers 7 bases. Germline loops: CDR1 SGHNT, CDR2 YENEEA. The CDR3 extends over 15 amino acids. V gave up 3 bases and J gave up 0 bases; unmatched junction bases: 2. CDR3 in DNA: TGTGCCAGCAGCTTGCGGACAGGCTCTGGAAACACCATATATTTT. It yields the protein CASSLRTGSGNTIYF.

This clone occurred once. V is TRBV6-5 and J is TRBJ2-1, with 13 bases identical to TRBD2. V shed 6 bases, J shed 7 bases, and the junction held 3 bases outside the gene matches. The germline V gene encodes CDR1 MNHEY and CDR2 SVGAGI. The CDR3 is made up of 14 amino acids. The DNA for the CDR3 is TGTGCCAGCAGGTGGACTAGCGGGAGTAATGAGCAGTTCTTC. It translates to CASRWTSGSNEQFF.

The J gene is TRBJ2-7, the V gene TRBV3-1 (or the pseudogene TRBV3-2); TRBD2 is a possible D gene (5 bases). CDR1 is LGHDT and CDR2 is YNNKEL in the germline V gene (reference sequence). The CDR3 runs 18 residues. V lost 0 bases, J lost 3 bases, and 21 bases lay in between. The CDR3 is CASSQDIGVAASHYEQYF. In DNA form, the CDR3 reads TGTGCCAGCAGCCAAGATATCGGGGTGGCTGCCTCCCACTACGAGCAGTACTTC.

The chain carries TRBV19 and TRBJ1-1; D unclear. Trimming took 9 bases from V and 6 from J, leaving 11 bases between them. The CDR3 length is 11 residues. The germline V gene encodes CDR1 LNHDA and CDR2 SQIVND (reference sequence). The CDR3 nucleotides read TGTGCCAGCCGAGGCCAATCTGAAGCTTTCTTT. Translated, it gives CASRGQSEAFF.

Worth noting for this clone: The junction departs from the called germline gene at one end, perhaps through a read error. The J gene is TRBJ1-1, the V gene TRBV5-6, with D perhaps TRBD1 (6 bases). Germline CDR1 is SGHDT and CDR2 is YYEEEE. This CDR3 is 17 amino acids long. This CDR3 is CARSPDRGGGMNTEAFF. DNA of the CDR3: TGTGCCCGCAGCCCAGATCGGGGGGGCGGGATGAACACTGAAGCTTTCTTT.

V is TRBV6-5 and J is TRBJ1-1, with 7 bases lining up with TRBD1. After removal of 5 bases from V and 1 base from J, the junction contained 7 bases not matched to a gene. Germline V gene sequence: CDR1 MNHEY, CDR2 SVGAGI. The CDR3 is made up of 15 amino acids. In DNA form, the CDR3 reads TGTGCCAGCAGTACCCCAGGGGGGTCGAACACTGAAGCTTTCTTT. Protein: CASSTPGGSNTEAFF.

V gene TRBV3-1 (or the pseudogene TRBV3-2) combines with J gene TRBJ2-2; 12 bases map to TRBD2. The V gene end was trimmed by 0 bases and the J gene end by 4 bases; junction bases not matched to a gene: 9. The germline gives CDR1 LGHDT, CDR2 YNNKEL (reference sequence). The CDR3 covers 19 residues. The CDR3 DNA is TGTGCCAGCAGCCAAGAATCTAGAGTGACTAGCGGGGGCACCGGGGAGCTGTTTTTT. It specifies CASSQESRVTSGGTGELFF.

This clone has more than one count but fewer than ten. This chain joins TRBV5-4 and TRBJ1-1; the D is unclear. The length of the CDR3 is 15 residues. Germline CDR1 and CDR2: SGHNT and YYREEE (reference sequence). V lost 3 bases to trimming and J lost 5 bases, with 17 bases between them. The CDR3 region is CASSSISRGKTEAFF. In nucleotides, the CDR3 is TGTGCCAGCAGCTCTATCAGCCGCGGGAAGACTGAAGCTTTCTTT.

This chain links TRBV19 with TRBJ2-1, with 10 bases that match TRBD2. Germline CDR1 and CDR2: LNHDA and SQIVND (reference sequence). The CDR3 loop spans 15 amino acids. V gave up 4 bases and J gave up 4 bases; unmatched junction bases: 4. CDR3 DNA: TGTGCCAGTAGTACACCGGGACTAGCGTACAATGAGCAGTTCTTC. Translation: CASSTPGLAYNEQFF.

The rearrangement links TRBV10-2 to TRBJ2-1; D is undetermined. This CDR3 is built from 12 residues. Germline assignment: CDR1 WSHSY and CDR2 SAAADI. Trimming took off 10 bases at V and 8 bases at J, with 15 bases between the two ends. In DNA, the CDR3 is TGCGCCACCTCGAGAGGTAGACATGAGCAGTTCTTC. Translated, it gives CATSRGRHEQFF.